This TCR beta chain stems from a study of cytomegalovirus exposure and HLA in healthy donors. This clone was seen once. The antigen is not known. The method was immunoSEQ multiplex PCR; TCRdb's version includes in-frame clones alone and lacks a portion of them. The sample lists 150,000 to 200,000 clones, roughly 89% seen once, with 10% in the top ten. General study points: TCR clusters originating in the first cohort tended to co-occur in the roughly 120 validation repertoires, according to a later analysis.

The V gene's germline CDR1 is MDHEN and CDR2 SYDVKM. V lost 6 bases, J lost 1 base, and 19 bases lay in between. CDR3 size: 17 residues. This sequence was found in a woman under 30 in good health and CMV-seropositive. The sequenced sample consisted of PBMCs. The chain combines TRBV28 with TRBJ2-4; no clear D gene. CDR3 amino acids: CASSPGSPLTAKNIQYF. The CDR3, as DNA: TGTGCCAGCAGCCCAGGATCGCCCCTTACTGCCAAAAACATTCAGTACTTC.